The TCR beta chain under discussion was sequenced for a study of Ad26.COV2.S vaccination and SARS-CoV-2 variants. Treatment defined: about 20 received Ad26.COV2.S at low or high dose, single or two shots; roughly five received placebo; per-sample allocation not given. Sampling was performed 63 days after the first vaccine or placebo injection. Points from the study as a whole: Vaccine recipients surpassed placebo recipients in spike-specific TCR breadth.

Assay used: immunoSEQ multiplex PCR; TCRdb lists only in-frame clones, some missing. The data contain roughly 380,000 clones, around nine tenths of them singletons. Regarding this clone: Its target is not known.

The CDR3 is made up of 16 amino acids. Germline V gene data show CDR1 as KGHSH and CDR2 as LQKENI. The V segment lost 6 bases and the J segment 7 bases; nucleotides outside the gene matches: 13. Sample: peripheral blood, taken in a trial of Ad26.COV2.S vaccine versus placebo. This chain joins TRBV18 and TRBJ2-2, with 8 bases lining up with TRBD1. This TCR derives from a person between 18 and 59 years old who received the Ad26.COV2.S COVID-19 vaccine or a placebo. The CDR3 sequence is CASSPGPGGVVGELFF. The CDR3 DNA is TGTGCCAGCTCTCCCGGTCCAGGGGGCGTCGTCGGGGAGCTGTTTTTT.